A single sample gave rise to the 10 T cell receptor beta chains below, sequenced in a study of T cells in localized non-small cell lung cancer. Sequencing used immunoSEQ multiplex PCR; TCRdb keeps in-frame clones, though not all of them. The sample shows 78,000 or so clones, around four fifths of them seen only once. Source: peripheral blood, taken before any cancer treatment. The receptors shown here come from a man aged 40 to 70 with stage I lung adenocarcinoma.

V gene TRBV18 combines with J gene TRBJ1-2; D is ambiguous. Germline V gene lookup returns CDR1 KGHSH and CDR2 LQKENI. V lost 2 bases to trimming and J lost 2 bases, with 15 bases between them. This CDR3 region has 16 residues. CDR3 region: CASSPEGRFPNYGYTF. The CDR3 DNA follows: TGTGCCAGCTCACCAGAAGGAAGGTTCCCGAACTATGGCTACACCTTC.

The gene calls are TRBV7-9 and TRBJ2-5; 7 nucleotides agree with TRBD1. Germline CDR1 reads SEHNR; CDR2 reads FQNEAQ (reference sequence). This CDR3 region has 14 residues. Trimming at V came to 4 bases and at J to 1 base, leaving 3 bases not matched to a gene. CDR3 protein: CASSYGTAQETQYF. CDR3 in DNA: TGTGCCAGCAGCTACGGGACAGCCCAAGAGACCCAGTACTTC.

The chain employs TRBV14 and TRBJ2-5, with 11 bases lining up with TRBD2. J gave up 1 base and V 6 bases, and 7 bases lay outside the gene matches. Germline assignment: CDR1 SGHDN and CDR2 FVKESK. This CDR3 has 16 residues. CDR3 nucleotide sequence: TGTGCCAGCAGTCTTGGACTAGCGGGTTTCCAAGAGACCCAGTACTTC. Translating it yields CASSLGLAGFQETQYF.

The chain employs TRBV19 and TRBJ1-1; D call uncertain. This CDR3 has 13 amino acids. Looked up from germline, CDR1 is LNHDA and CDR2 is SQIVND (reference sequence). Trimming removed 6 bases from V and 1 base from J, with 9 bases in between. CDR3 loop: CASRSAGNTEAFF. CDR3 nucleotides: TGTGCCAGTAGATCGGCAGGGAACACTGAAGCTTTCTTT.

The gene calls are TRBV6-6 and TRBJ2-7; no firm D call. The V gene's germline CDR1 is MNHNY and CDR2 SVGAGI (reference sequence). V was clipped by 5 bases and J by 4 bases, with 15 bases between them. This CDR3 spans 14 amino acids. In DNA form, the CDR3 reads TGTGCCAGCAGTCCAGTTATGGGGAATTACGAGCAGTACTTC. This codes for CASSPVMGNYEQYF.

The CDR3 nucleotides are TGTGCCACCACCGGACAGAACTATGGCTACACCTTC. This codes for CATTGQNYGYTF. The V and J genes are TRBV28 and TRBJ1-2; a possible D gene is TRBD1 (6 bases). The length of the CDR3 is 12 residues. V lost 10 bases, J lost 2 bases, and 11 bases lay in between. From germline, CDR1 is MDHEN and CDR2 SYDVKM.

The chain combines TRBV7-8 with TRBJ2-7; D remains unclear. The CDR3 extends over 15 amino acids. Germline loops: CDR1 SGHVS, CDR2 FQNEAQ. Trimming left V 2 bases short and J 4 bases short, with 15 bases between. The CDR3 is CASSLLYSLIYEQYF. The CDR3 region has the DNA TGTGCCAGCAGCTTACTTTACAGCCTGATTTACGAGCAGTACTTC.

V is TRBV30 and J is TRBJ1-5; D remains ambiguous. The germline V gene has CDR1 GTSNPN and CDR2 SVGIG (reference sequence). This CDR3 is 13 amino acids long. V lost 3 bases to trimming and J lost 0 bases, with 6 bases between them. The CDR3 here is CAWSPDSNQPQHF. CDR3 bases: TGTGCCTGGAGCCCAGATAGCAATCAGCCCCAGCATTTT.

J is TRBJ1-1 and V is TRBV25-1; maybe TRBD1 (6 bases). Looked up from germline, CDR1 is MGHDK and CDR2 is SYGVNS. This CDR3 region has 15 residues. Trimming took 7 bases from V and 0 from J, leaving 15 bases between them. The CDR3 DNA reads TGTGCCAGCAAGAGGGCAGGGGACATGAACACTGAAGCTTTCTTT. Its protein is CASKRAGDMNTEAFF.

The genes are TRBV7-3 and TRBJ2-1; 9 nucleotides line up with TRBD2. This CDR3 region has 19 residues. CDR1 and CDR2 from the germline V gene are SGHTA and FQGTGA. With V trimmed by 2 bases and J by 4 bases, 15 bases remained unmatched. CDR3 in DNA: TGTGCCAGCAGCTTATTAGCCACCCAGTCTAGCGGGAATTACAATGAGCAGTTCTTC. This codes for CASSLLATQSSGNYNEQFF.